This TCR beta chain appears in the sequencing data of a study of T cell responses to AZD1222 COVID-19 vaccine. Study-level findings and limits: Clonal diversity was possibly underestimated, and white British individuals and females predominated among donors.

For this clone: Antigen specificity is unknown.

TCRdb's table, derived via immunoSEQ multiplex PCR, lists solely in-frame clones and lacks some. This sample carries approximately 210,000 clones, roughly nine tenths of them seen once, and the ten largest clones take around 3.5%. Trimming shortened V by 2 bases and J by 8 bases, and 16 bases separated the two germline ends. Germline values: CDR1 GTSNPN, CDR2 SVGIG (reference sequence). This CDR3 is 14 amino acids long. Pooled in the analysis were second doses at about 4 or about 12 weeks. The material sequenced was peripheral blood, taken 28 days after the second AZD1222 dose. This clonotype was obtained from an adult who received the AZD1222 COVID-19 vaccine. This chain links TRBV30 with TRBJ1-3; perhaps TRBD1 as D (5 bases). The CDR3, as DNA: TGTGCCTGGAGTACCGGGTCGCTCAGGGACACCATATATTTT. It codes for CAWSTGSLRDTIYF.